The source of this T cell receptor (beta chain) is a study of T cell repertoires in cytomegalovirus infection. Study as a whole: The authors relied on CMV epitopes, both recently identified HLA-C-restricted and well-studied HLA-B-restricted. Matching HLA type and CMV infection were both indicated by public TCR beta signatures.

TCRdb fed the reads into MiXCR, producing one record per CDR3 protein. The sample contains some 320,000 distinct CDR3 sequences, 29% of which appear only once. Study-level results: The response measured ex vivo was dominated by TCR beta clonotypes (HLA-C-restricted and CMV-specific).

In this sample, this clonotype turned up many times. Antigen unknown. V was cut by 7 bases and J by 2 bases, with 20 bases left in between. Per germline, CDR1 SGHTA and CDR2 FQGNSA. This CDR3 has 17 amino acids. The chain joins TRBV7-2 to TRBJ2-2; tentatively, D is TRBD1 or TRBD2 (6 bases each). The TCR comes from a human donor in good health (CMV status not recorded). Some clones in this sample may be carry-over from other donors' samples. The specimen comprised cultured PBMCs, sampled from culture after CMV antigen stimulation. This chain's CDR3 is CASTSGFGGGNTGELFF. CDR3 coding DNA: TGTGCCAGCACGAGTGGGTTCGGAGGGGGTAACACCGGGGAGCTGTTTTTT.